This entry concerns a single TCR beta chain. What antigen it recognizes has not been identified. No per-base quality is available; no much larger clone lies one base away. The CDR3 covers 17 residues, taking in both the cysteine and the phenylalanine. Here the CDR3 DNA is all that survives: 51 bases in frame from base 1. As encoded in the germline V gene, CDR1 is MNHNS while CDR2 is SASEGT. Ends trimmed: V by 4 bases, J by 0 bases; bases unmatched to a gene: 9. The sample comes from a study of Graves' ophthalmopathy and Graves' hyperthyroidism (dated by TCRdb to about 2018). Regarding the research as a whole: Peripheral blood was collected before any treatment was given, at the time of initial diagnosis. In total, 135 blood samples were TCR-sequenced: 40 to 45 ophthalmopathy, roughly 80 hyperthyroidism and about 17 hyperthyroidism-to-ophthalmopathy patients. An independent validation cohort was composed of around 19 hyperthyroidism patients and approximately 15 patients who later progressed from hyperthyroidism to ophthalmopathy. The 95 to 100 discovery patients were randomly split 7:3 into training and test sets. To tell Graves' ophthalmopathy apart from Graves' hyperthyroidism, and to predict which patients would progress to ophthalmopathy, the study relied on TCR beta repertoire signatures. To explore V-J signatures that distinguish ophthalmopathy from hyperthyroidism, a discovery set of around 100 patients was enrolled, made up of around 44 with ophthalmopathy and some 58 with stable hyperthyroidism. T-cell repertoires of thyroid tissue and blood were compared in 5 or 6 hyperthyroidism patients. Following sample collection, hyperthyroidism patients were given methimazole at a starting dose of 30 mg daily, and ophthalmopathy patients were given high-dose intravenous methylprednisolone. What the authors observed across the whole study: Most expanded thyroid clonotypes with frequency above 0.001 were also detected in blood, suggesting blood repertoires may reflect the thyroid immune response. The 13-signature model separated ophthalmopathy from stable hyperthyroidism with around 90% sensitivity and 81% to 82% specificity in cross-validation, and 80%/75% in the test set. In validation, the model predicted ophthalmopathy progression with about 70% sensitivity and about 77% specificity; 12 predicted patients were CT-confirmed with GO in a median of about 6.1 months. No statistical method was used to predetermine the sample size, and group allocation was not hidden from the investigators.

For repertoire sequencing, the TCR beta CDR3 regions were amplified from RNA transcripts. The first round was an RT-PCR using HTBI primers with the Qiagen OneStep RT-PCR kit, and this first round was followed by a second-round multiplex PCR, then size selection and purification. Libraries were sequenced on an Illumina HiSeq2000 using paired-end 100 bp reads. As for the authors' bioinformatics: SOAPnuke was used for read processing, and reads with adapters, uncalled bases, a mean Phred below 15, or no exact constant-primer or identifier match were discarded. COPE v1.2.5 was used to merge the high-quality paired reads. Each unique nucleotide sequence was defined as a clonotype, and clonotypes were aligned to IMGT TRB V, D and J references with MiTCR v1.1. Only V-J combinations with frequency above 0.0001 were analysed, covering approximately 99% of repertoires. A TCR clonal expansion and chaos score per V-J combination was defined as the ratio of F50 clonal expansion to chaos observed in the TCRdist matrix. Welch's t-statistics and random forest were used to reduce features to over ten V-J combinations, which were fed into a naive Bayes classifier. The Morisita-Horn index was used to measure how similar the thyroid and blood repertoires were. Using fastp at Q25 and MiXCR, TCRdb reprocessed the public reads and kept productive beta chains. Each entry merges the rows of one CDR3 protein and shows their most common DNA and genes. The V and J calls come from TCRdb's annotation, not from the publication. Here the sample has some 380,000 distinct CDR3 sequences; 15% occur a single time. The ten largest clones add up to roughly 7% of the sample.

Hyperthyroidism was considered stable if no progression to ophthalmopathy occurred within 18 months of follow-up. Patients with hyperthyroidism were aged 18 to 65 years, had been newly diagnosed, and had a disease duration of less than 2 months. Patients with other autoimmune diseases, uncontrolled infections, pregnancy or lactation were excluded. Diagnosis was based on clinical symptoms, serum thyroxine, TRAb, thyroid ultrasound and orbital computed tomography. PBMCs were isolated from 7.5 to 10 ml of fresh peripheral blood by Ficoll-Paque density gradient centrifugation. Total RNA was extracted using Trizol reagent, and RNA quality was checked on an Agilent 2100 Bioanalyzer.

The chain joins TRBV6-1 to TRBJ2-4; the central 7 bases match TRBD1. This sequence was found in a woman between 18 and 29 years old with stable Graves' hyperthyroidism. Donor details come from another sample of the same person, matched by shared clones. The sample taken for sequencing was peripheral blood. The CDR3 protein is CASSVDRERLAKNIQYF. In nucleotides, the sequence is TGTGCCAGCAGTGTTGACAGGGAGAGATTAGCCAAAAACATTCAGTACTTC.